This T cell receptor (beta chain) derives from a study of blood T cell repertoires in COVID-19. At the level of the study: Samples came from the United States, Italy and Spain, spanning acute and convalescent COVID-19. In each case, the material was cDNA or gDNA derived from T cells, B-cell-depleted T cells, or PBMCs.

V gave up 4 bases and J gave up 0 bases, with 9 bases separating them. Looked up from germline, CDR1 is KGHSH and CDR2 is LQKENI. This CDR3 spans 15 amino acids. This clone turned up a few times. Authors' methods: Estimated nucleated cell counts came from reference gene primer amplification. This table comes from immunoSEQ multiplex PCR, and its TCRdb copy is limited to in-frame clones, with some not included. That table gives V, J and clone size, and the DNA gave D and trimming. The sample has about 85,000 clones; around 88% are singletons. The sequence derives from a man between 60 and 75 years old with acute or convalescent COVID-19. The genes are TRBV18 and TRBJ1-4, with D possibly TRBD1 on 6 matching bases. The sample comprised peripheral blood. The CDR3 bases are TGTGCCAGCTCACTCCGACAGGCAACTAATGAAAAACTGTTTTTT. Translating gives CASSLRQATNEKLFF.